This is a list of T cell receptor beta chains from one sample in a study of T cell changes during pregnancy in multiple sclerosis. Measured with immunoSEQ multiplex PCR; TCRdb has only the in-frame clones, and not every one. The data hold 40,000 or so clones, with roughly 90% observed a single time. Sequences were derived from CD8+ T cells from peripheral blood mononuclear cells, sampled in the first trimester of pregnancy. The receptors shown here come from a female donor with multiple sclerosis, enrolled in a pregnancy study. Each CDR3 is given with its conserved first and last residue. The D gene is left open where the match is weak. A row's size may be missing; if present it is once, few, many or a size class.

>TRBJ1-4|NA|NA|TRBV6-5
CASSYSLGATNEKLFF
TGTGCCAGCAGTTACTCTCTAGGTGCAACTAATGAAAAACTGTTTTTT
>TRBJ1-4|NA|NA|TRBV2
CASSARGAGEKLFF
TGTGCCAGCAGTGCCCGGGGGGCGGGAGAAAAACTGTTTTTT
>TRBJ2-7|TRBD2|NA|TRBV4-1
CASSQELAGVYEQYF
TGCGCCAGCAGCCAAGAACTAGCGGGGGTCTACGAGCAGTACTTC
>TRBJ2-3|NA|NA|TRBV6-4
CASSVDSQGGDTQYF
TGTGCCAGCAGTGTGGACTCACAGGGCGGAGATACGCAGTATTTT
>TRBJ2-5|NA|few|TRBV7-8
CASSAGGETQYF
TGTGCCAGCAGCGCAGGGGGGGAGACCCAGTACTTC
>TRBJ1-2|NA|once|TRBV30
CAWSPTVWGFVWGHPYAYGYTF
TGTGCCTGGAGTCCCACCGTCTGGGGGTTCGTCTGGGGACACCCATACGCCTATGGCTACACCTTC
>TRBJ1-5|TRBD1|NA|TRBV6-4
CASRPGTGEAQPQHF
TGTGCCAGCAGACCCGGGACAGGGGAGGCTCAGCCCCAGCATTTT
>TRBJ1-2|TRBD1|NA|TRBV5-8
CASSPSRGTGVGYTF
TGTGCCAGCAGCCCATCACGTGGGACAGGGGTTGGCTACACCTTC
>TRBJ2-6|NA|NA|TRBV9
CASSTSGAGANVLTF
TGTGCCAGCAGCACCTCAGGGGCTGGGGCCAACGTCCTGACTTTC
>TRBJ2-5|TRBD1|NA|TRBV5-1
CASSRNSGQGDNF
TGCGCCAGCAGCAGAAACTCAGGACAGGGGGATAACTTC
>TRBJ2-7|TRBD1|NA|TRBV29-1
CSVPGTVSYEQYF
TGCAGCGTCCCCGGGACAGTTTCCTACGAGCAGTACTTC
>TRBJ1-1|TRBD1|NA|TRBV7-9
CASSHGTEEAFF
TGTGCCAGCAGCCATGGGACAGAAGAAGCTTTCTTT
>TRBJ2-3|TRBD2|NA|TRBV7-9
CASSPASSGENTDTQYF
TGTGCCAGCAGCCCCGCCTCTAGCGGGGAGAACACAGATACGCAGTATTTT
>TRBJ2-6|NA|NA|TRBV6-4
CASSSTSGANVLTF
TGTGCCAGCAGTAGTACCTCTGGGGCCAACGTCCTAACTTTC
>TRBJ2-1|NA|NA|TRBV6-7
CASSPGLLINEQFF
TGTGCCAGCAGCCCGGGACTCCTCATCAATGAGCAGTTCTTC
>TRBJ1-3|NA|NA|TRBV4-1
CASRARSSGNTIYF
TGCGCCAGCAGGGCCCGATCCTCTGGAAACACCATATATTTT
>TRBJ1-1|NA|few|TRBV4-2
CASSQVEEGATEAFF
TGTGCCAGCAGCCAAGTGGAAGAGGGCGCCACTGAAGCTTTCTTT
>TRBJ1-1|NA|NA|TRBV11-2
CASSFYGGDTEAFF
TGTGCCAGCAGCTTTTACGGAGGGGACACTGAAGCTTTCTTT
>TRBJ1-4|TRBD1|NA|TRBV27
CASSLAGGWNEKLFF
TGTGCCAGCAGTTTAGCAGGGGGCTGGAATGAAAAACTGTTTTTT
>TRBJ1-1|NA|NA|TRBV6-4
CASSDWPAGTEAFF
TGTGCCAGCAGTGATTGGCCCGCGGGGACTGAAGCTTTCTTT
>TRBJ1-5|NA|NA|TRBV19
CASRGQGRGPENSNQPQHF
TGTGCCAGTAGGGGGCAGGGGAGAGGGCCCGAAAATAGCAATCAGCCCCAGCATTTT
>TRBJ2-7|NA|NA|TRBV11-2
CASSPPGVGEQYF
TGTGCCAGCAGCCCCCCCGGGGTGGGTGAGCAGTACTTC
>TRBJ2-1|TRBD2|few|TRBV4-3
CASSQAIDLAGGSYNEQFF
TGCGCCAGCAGCCAAGCCATCGATCTAGCGGGGGGTTCGTACAATGAGCAGTTCTTC
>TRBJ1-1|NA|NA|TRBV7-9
CASSLPPQVYRNTEAFF
TGTGCCAGCAGCTTACCCCCTCAAGTCTACAGAAACACTGAAGCTTTCTTT
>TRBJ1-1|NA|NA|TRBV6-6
CASSYSPQVMNTEAFF
TGTGCCAGCAGTTACTCCCCCCAGGTGATGAACACTGAAGCTTTCTTT
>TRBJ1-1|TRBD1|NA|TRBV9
CASSVEGDRVSEAFF
TGTGCCAGCAGCGTAGAAGGGGACAGGGTCAGTGAAGCTTTCTTT
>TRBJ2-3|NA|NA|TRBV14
CASSQPGLTDTQYF
TGTGCCAGCAGCCAACCAGGACTCACAGATACGCAGTATTTT
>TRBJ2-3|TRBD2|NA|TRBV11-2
CASSLLAGGPTDTQYF
TGTGCCAGCAGCTTACTAGCGGGGGGTCCCACAGATACGCAGTATTTT
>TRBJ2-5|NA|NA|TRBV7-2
CASSLTSTPETQYF
TGTGCCAGCAGCTTGACTAGTACGCCGGAGACCCAGTACTTC
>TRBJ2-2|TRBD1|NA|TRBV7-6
CASSFPRQGEGGELFF
TGTGCCAGCAGCTTCCCCAGACAGGGGGAAGGCGGGGAGCTGTTTTTT
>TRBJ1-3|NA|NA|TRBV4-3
CASSQDRGDSGNTIYF
TGCGCCAGCAGCCAAGACCGAGGAGACTCTGGAAACACCATATATTTT
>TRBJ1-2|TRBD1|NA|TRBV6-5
CASSYSQGNSKDF
TGTGCCAGCAGTTACTCACAGGGGAACTCCAAGGACTTC
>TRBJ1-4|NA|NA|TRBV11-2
CASSRARQGGEKLFF
TGTGCCAGCAGCCGCGCGAGGCAGGGTGGAGAAAAACTGTTTTTT
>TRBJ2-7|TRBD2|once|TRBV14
CASSQGRGIYEQYF
TGTGCCAGCAGCCAAGGGCGGGGGATCTACGAGCAGTACTTC
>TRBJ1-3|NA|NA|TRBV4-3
CASSQDEERSLSGNTIYF
TGCGCCAGCAGCCAAGATGAGGAAAGGAGCCTCTCTGGAAACACCATATATTTT
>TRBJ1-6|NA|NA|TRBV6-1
CASSALAGHNSPLHF
TGTGCCAGCAGCGCCCTGGCAGGCCATAATTCACCCCTCCACTTT
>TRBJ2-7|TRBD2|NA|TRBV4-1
CASSQEVLAGDEQYF
TGCGCCAGCAGCCAAGAAGTACTAGCGGGGGACGAGCAGTACTTC
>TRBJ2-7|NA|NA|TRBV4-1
CASSQRQGTYEQYF
TGCGCCAGCAGCCAAAGGCAGGGGACCTACGAGCAGTACTTC
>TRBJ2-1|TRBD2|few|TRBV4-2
CASSHSSGGMDEQFF
TGTGCCAGCAGCCACTCTAGCGGGGGTATGGATGAGCAGTTCTTC
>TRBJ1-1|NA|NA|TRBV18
CASSLSGWANTEAFF
TGTGCCAGCTCACTAAGTGGGTGGGCGAACACTGAAGCTTTCTTT
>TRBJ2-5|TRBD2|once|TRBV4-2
CASSLTSGGSGQETQYF
TGTGCCAGCAGCCTTACTAGCGGGGGGTCAGGGCAAGAGACCCAGTACTTC
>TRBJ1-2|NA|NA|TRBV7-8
CASSLGTRTEAYTF
TGTGCCAGCAGCTTAGGAACTAGGACAGAGGCCTACACCTTC
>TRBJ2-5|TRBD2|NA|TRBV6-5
CASSSQPGLAETQYF
TGTGCCAGCAGCTCGCAACCGGGACTAGCAGAGACCCAGTACTTC
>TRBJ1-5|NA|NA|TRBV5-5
CASSLVGGDSNQPQHF
TGTGCCAGCAGCTTGGTTGGAGGGGATAGCAATCAGCCCCAGCATTTT
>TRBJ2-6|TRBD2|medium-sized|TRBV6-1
CASSERGGSGANVLTF
TGTGCCAGCAGTGAACGGGGGGGCTCTGGGGCCAACGTCCTGACTTTC
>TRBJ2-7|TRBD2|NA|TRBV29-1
CSALAGGGEQYF
TGCAGCGCACTAGCGGGGGGTGGCGAGCAGTACTTC
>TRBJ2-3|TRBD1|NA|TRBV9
CASSVPRDRVAPDTQYF
TGTGCCAGCAGCGTACCTCGGGACAGGGTAGCCCCAGATACGCAGTATTTT
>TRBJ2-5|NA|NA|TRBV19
CASSKLFGGIDQETQYF
TGTGCCAGTAGTAAACTATTCGGAGGGATAGATCAAGAGACCCAGTACTTC